This T cell receptor beta chain stems from a study of cytomegalovirus exposure and HLA in healthy donors. Study as a whole: Out of about 410 genotyped donors, about 80% belonged to the Caucasian-associated ancestry cluster. Findings and caveats of the study: Sequencing depth across donors, presence/absence analyses assumed, was roughly uniform. Later analysis reportedly placed an Asian-associated ancestry cluster below the roughly 690-donor mean in N-insertions.

Remarks on this clone: Its specificity is not known.

The PCR was carried out with 60 Vbeta primers and 13 Jbeta primers. The method was immunoSEQ multiplex PCR; TCRdb's version includes in-frame clones alone and lacks a portion of them. Here the sample table reports approximately 51,000 clones. J gave up 9 bases and V 8 bases, and 17 bases lay outside the gene matches. Germline V CDR1 and CDR2: GTSNPN, SVGIG (reference sequence). This CDR3 contains 15 residues. The V gene is TRBV30, the J gene TRBJ2-1; 9 bases are shared with TRBD2. The sequencing sample was made of PBMCs. This TCR was recovered from a man aged 35 to 55 in good health and CMV-seropositive. This CDR3 is CARDGGGARVREQFF. In DNA, the CDR3 is TGTGCCAGGGACGGCGGGGGGGCCCGCGTCCGTGAGCAGTTCTTC. The whole variable domain, remainder taken from reference TRBV30 and TRBJ2-1, is SQTIHQWPATLVQPVGSPLSLECTVEGTSNPNLYWYRQAAGRGLQLLFYSVGIGQISSEVPQNLSASRPQDRQFILSSKKLLLSDSGFYLCARDGGGARVREQFFGPGTRLTVL.